This entry lists 11 T cell receptor beta chains sequenced from one sample in a study of beta chain features in type 1 diabetes. All of the isolated RNA was reverse transcribed, so expressed TCRB transcripts were sequenced. Clones were read by immunoSEQ multiplex PCR, and TCRdb kept only the in-frame ones, dropping some. Of over 350,000 clones listed, less than 15% were seen once; the top ten hold about 0.018%. Sequencing was done on a sample of naive CD4+ T cells from blood. The source is a young woman in good health.

The rearrangement joins TRBV5-1 to TRBJ2-5; a weak D match, TRBD1 (7 bases). The CDR3 consists of 16 residues. The germline CDR1 and CDR2 sequences are SGHRS and YFSETQ. The V and J ends lost 3 bases and 2 bases respectively, with 17 bases between them. The CDR3 spells CASSSQAGQSQETQYF. Here the CDR3 DNA reads TGCGCCAGCAGCTCCCAGGCGGGACAGTCTCAAGAGACCCAGTACTTC.

Points on this clone: The junction departs from germline at one end; a sequencing error may be responsible. The chain carries TRBV7-7 and TRBJ2-5; D uncertain. Germline V gene lookup returns CDR1 SSHAT and CDR2 FNYEAQ (reference sequence). CDR3 size: 13 residues. The CDR3 reads CASSSGLQETQYF. Written as DNA, the CDR3 is TGTGCTAGCAGCTCCGGTCTCCAAGAGACCCAGTACTTC.

This clone was observed a few times. V is TRBV30 and J is TRBJ1-5; perhaps TRBD1 as D (5 bases). V was clipped by 0 bases and J by 6 bases, with 12 bases between them. Per the germline V gene, CDR1 is GTSNPN and CDR2 is SVGIG (reference sequence). There are 14 residues in the CDR3. CDR3 bases: TGTGCCTGGAGTGTACAGGTGTCAGGTCAGCCCCAGCATTTT. It codes for CAWSVQVSGQPQHF.

The chain has TRBV6-5 and TRBJ2-7, with D possibly being TRBD1 (6 bases). The CDR3 extends over 15 amino acids. Germline CDR1 is MNHEY and CDR2 is SVGAGI. Trimming stripped 6 bases from V and 2 bases from J, with 17 bases between. The CDR3 nucleotides read TGTGCCAGCAGCAGTACCGCAGGGGCCACCTACGAGCAGTACTTC. Its translation: CASSSTAGATYEQYF.

This chain joins TRBV19 and TRBJ2-1, with TRBD2 identical over 8 bases. CDR3 size: 15 residues. Germline V gives CDR1 LNHDA, CDR2 SQIVND (reference sequence). The V gene end was trimmed by 7 bases and the J gene end by 5 bases; junction bases not matched to a gene: 10. The CDR3 loop is CASTLGVAGNNEQFF. Here the CDR3 DNA reads TGTGCCAGTACCTTAGGGGTAGCGGGGAACAATGAGCAGTTCTTC.

Turning to this clone: Other DNA sequences of this sample code for an identical CDR3. The rearrangement uses TRBV20-1 and TRBJ2-5; 8 nucleotides agree with TRBD1. Trimming at V came to 5 bases and at J to 5 bases, leaving 1 base not matched to a gene. CDR3 length: 11 residues. CDR1 is DFQATT, CDR2 SNEGSKA, per germline (reference sequence). The CDR3 bases are TGCAGTGCTCACAGGGGGGAGACCCAGTACTTC. It specifies CSAHRGETQYF.

The chain has TRBV19 and TRBJ2-1, with 10 bases matching TRBD1. Germline CDR1 LNHDA, CDR2 SQIVND (reference sequence). The CDR3 covers 14 residues. The ends lost 3 bases at V and 13 bases at J; junction bases unmatched: 9. CDR3 DNA sequence: TGTGCCAGTAGTATGTACCGGGACAGGGGTGAACAGTTCTTC. Protein product: CASSMYRDRGEQFF.

In this sample, this clone turned up a few times. The gene calls are TRBV5-5 and TRBJ2-1; 7 bases line up with TRBD1. Unmatched junction bases numbered 6, after V lost 3 bases and J lost 12 bases. Germline assignment: CDR1 SGHKS and CDR2 YYEKEE (reference sequence). This CDR3 is 12 amino acids long. CDR3 coding DNA: TGTGCCAGCAGCTCGGGACAGCAGGTGCAGTTCTTC. Translating gives CASSSGQQVQFF. Supplemented by reference TRBV5-5 and TRBJ2-1, the full variable domain reads DAGVTQSPTHLIKTRGQQVTLRCSPISGHKSVSWYQQVLGQGPQFIFQYYEKEERGRGNFPDRFSARQFPNYSSELNVNALLLGDSALYLCASSSGQQVQFFGPGTRLTVL.

This clone was counted only a few times. J is TRBJ2-3 and V is TRBV14, with 8 bases that match TRBD2. The V and J ends lost 4 bases and 5 bases, in that order; junction bases with no gene match: 8. From germline, CDR1 is SGHDN and CDR2 FVKESK. This CDR3 has 15 amino acids. The CDR3 protein is CASSLPAGAGDTQYF. CDR3 nucleotides: TGTGCCAGCAGCCTCCCAGCGGGAGCTGGAGATACGCAGTATTTT.

V gene TRBV25-1 combines with J gene TRBJ2-1, with D maybe TRBD2 (5 bases). Trimming took off 1 base at V and 5 bases at J, with 18 bases between the two ends. This CDR3 is 17 amino acids long. Germline V lookup: CDR1 MGHDK, CDR2 SYGVNS. This chain's CDR3 is CASSESRGIEGNNEQFF. CDR3 DNA: TGTGCCAGCAGTGAATCCCGGGGAATAGAGGGTAACAATGAGCAGTTCTTC.

This clone was seen more than once but under ten times. The V and J genes are TRBV5-4 and TRBJ2-1; 10 bases fit TRBD2. CDR3 length: 13 amino acids. CDR1 and CDR2 (germline): SGHNT, YYREEE (reference sequence). DNA for the CDR3: TGTGCTTTAGGGCTAGCGGGAGTCTATAGGCAGTTCTTC. The encoded protein is CALGLAGVYRQFF.